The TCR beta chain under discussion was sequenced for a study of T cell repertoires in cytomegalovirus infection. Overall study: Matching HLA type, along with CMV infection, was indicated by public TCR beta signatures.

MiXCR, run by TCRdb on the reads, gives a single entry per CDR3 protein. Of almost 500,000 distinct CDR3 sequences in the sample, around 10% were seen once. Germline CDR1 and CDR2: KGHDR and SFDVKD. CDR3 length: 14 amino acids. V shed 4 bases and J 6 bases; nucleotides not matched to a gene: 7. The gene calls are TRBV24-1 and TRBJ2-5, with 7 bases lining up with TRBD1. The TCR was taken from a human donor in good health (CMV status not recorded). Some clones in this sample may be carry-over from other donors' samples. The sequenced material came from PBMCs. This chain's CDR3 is CATSEATGAKTQYF. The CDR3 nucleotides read TGTGCCACCAGTGAGGCCACAGGGGCCAAGACCCAGTACTTC.